The clone carrying this T cell receptor beta chain was detected once. The CDR3 consists of 14 residues. With 5 bases clipped from V and 3 bases from J, the junction kept 4 bases outside the gene matches. CDR1 is SEHNR and CDR2 is FQNEAQ in the germline V gene (reference sequence). The data belong to a study of T cell responses to AZD1222 COVID-19 vaccine. TCRdb's copy holds only in-frame clones and misses some; the assay was immunoSEQ multiplex PCR. Here the sample spans over 150,000 clones, approximately 95% being singletons. This receptor was obtained from an adult who received the AZD1222 COVID-19 vaccine. V gene TRBV7-9 combines with J gene TRBJ1-1, with 9 bases that match TRBD1. Here the sequenced sample was peripheral blood, taken 28 days after the second AZD1222 dose. The CDR3 protein is CASSPTGGHTEAFF. The CDR3 nucleotides are TGTGCCAGCAGCCCGACAGGGGGGCACACTGAAGCTTTCTTT.